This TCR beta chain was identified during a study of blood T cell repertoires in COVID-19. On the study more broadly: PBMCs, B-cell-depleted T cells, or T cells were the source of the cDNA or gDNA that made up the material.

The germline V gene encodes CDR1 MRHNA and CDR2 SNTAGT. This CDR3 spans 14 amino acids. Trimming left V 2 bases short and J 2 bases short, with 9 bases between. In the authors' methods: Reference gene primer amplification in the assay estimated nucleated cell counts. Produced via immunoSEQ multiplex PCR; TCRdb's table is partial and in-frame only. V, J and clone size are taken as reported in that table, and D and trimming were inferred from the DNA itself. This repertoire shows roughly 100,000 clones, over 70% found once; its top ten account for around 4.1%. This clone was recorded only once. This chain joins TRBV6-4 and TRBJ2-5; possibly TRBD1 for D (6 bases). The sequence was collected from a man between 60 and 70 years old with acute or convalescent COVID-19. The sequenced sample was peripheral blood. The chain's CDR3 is CASSDRGGQETQYF. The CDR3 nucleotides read TGTGCCAGCAGTGACAGAGGGGGACAAGAGACCCAGTACTTC.